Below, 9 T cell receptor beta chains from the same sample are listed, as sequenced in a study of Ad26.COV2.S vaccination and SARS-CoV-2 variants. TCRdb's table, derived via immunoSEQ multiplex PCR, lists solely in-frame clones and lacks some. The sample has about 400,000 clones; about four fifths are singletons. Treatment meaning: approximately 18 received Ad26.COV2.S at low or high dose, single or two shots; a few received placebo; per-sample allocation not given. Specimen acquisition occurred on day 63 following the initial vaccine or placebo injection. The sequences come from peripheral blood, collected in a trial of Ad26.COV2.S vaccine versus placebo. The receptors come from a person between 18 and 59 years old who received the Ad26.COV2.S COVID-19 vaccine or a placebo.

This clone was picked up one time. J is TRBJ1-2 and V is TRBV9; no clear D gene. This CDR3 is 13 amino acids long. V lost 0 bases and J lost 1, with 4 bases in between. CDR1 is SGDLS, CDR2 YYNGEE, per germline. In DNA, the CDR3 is TGTGCCAGCAGCGTAGGGCATAACTATGGCTACACCTTC. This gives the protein CASSVGHNYGYTF.

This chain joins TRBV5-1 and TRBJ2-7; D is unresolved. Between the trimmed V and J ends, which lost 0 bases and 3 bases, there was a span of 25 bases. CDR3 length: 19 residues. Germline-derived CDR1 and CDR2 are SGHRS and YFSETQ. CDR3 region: CASSLAPHTLALPGYEQYF. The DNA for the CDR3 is TGCGCCAGCAGCTTGGCCCCCCACACCTTAGCACTCCCCGGCTACGAGCAGTACTTC.

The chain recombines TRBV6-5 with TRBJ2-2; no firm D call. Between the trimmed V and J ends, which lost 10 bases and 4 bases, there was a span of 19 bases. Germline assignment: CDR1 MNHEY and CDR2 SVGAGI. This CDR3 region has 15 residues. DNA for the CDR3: TGTGCCACCCCACTAATCGCCGGACGCACCGGGGAGCTGTTTTTT. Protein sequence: CATPLIAGRTGELFF.

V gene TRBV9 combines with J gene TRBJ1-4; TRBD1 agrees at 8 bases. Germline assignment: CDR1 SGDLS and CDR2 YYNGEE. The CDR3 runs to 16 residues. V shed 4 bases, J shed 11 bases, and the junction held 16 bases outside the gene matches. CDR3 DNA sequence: TGTGCCAGCAGCCGATCACAGGGGGAGAGGTCTGGGAAACTGTTTTTT. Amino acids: CASSRSQGERSGKLFF.

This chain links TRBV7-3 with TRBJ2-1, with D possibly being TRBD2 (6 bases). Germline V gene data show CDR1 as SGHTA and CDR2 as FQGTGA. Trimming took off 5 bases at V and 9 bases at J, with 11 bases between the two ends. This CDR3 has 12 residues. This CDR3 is CASSPPGGEQFF. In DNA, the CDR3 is TGTGCCAGCAGCCCCCCCGGGGGTGAGCAGTTCTTC.

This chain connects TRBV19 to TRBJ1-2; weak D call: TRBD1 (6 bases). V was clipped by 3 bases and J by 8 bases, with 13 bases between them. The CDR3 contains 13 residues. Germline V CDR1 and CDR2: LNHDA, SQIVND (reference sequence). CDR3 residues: CASSIRRDNGYTF. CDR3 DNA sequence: TGTGCCAGTAGTATCCGCAGGGACAACGGCTACACCTTC.

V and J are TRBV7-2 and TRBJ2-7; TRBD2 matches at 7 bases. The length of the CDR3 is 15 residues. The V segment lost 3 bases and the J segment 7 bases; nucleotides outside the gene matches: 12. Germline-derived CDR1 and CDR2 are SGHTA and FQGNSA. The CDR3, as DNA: TGTGCCAGCAGCTTGCCCAGCGGGGAGGTAGAGGAGCAGTACTTC. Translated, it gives CASSLPSGEVEEQYF.

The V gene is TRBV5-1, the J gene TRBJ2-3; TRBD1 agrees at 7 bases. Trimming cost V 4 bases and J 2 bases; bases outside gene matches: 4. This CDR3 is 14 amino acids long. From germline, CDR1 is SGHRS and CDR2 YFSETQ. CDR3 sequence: CASSPGTVTDTQYF. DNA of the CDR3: TGCGCCAGCAGCCCGGGGACAGTCACAGATACGCAGTATTTT.

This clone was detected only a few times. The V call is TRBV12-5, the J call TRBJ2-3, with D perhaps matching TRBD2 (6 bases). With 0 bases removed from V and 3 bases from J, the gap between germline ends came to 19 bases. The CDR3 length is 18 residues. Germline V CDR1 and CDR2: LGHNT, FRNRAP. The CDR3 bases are TGTGCTAGTGGTTTGGTACCGGACGGGAGCTCCGAGACAGATACGCAGTATTTT. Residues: CASGLVPDGSSETDTQYF.